Listed below are T cell receptor beta chains from one sample, sequenced in a study of OX40 agonist ivuxolimab in advanced cancers. Clones were sequenced by immunoSEQ multiplex PCR, and TCRdb holds only the in-frame ones, with some missing. The repertoire holds tens of thousands of clones, around nine tenths seen once, with 2% to 2.5% in the top ten. Sequences were derived from CD4+ or CD8+ T cells sorted from blood, sampled in a trial of the OX40 agonist ivuxolimab. These receptor sequences come from an adult with an advanced solid tumor such as melanoma, head and neck, liver or kidney cancer. The CDR3 runs from the conserved cysteine through the conserved F or W. A D gene is named only where the DNA matches it firmly. The listing skips clone size in some rows; elsewhere it reads once, few, many or a size class.

.	TRBV18	TRBJ2-7	.	CASSPPGVSYEQYF	TGTGCCAGCTCACCGCCAGGCGTCTCCTACGAGCAGTACTTC
.	TRBV14	TRBJ2-1	.	CASSLRGVGARSYNEQFF	TGTGCCAGCAGCCTCCGAGGAGTCGGGGCCCGCTCCTACAATGAGCAGTTCTTC
.	TRBV6-1	TRBJ1-1	.	CASSEGVGGTEAFF	TGTGCCAGCAGTGAAGGCGTAGGGGGGACTGAAGCTTTCTTT
.	TRBV18	TRBJ1-2	.	CASSELDGYQNYGYTF	TGTGCCAGCTCAGAACTGGACGGATACCAGAACTATGGCTACACCTTC
TRBD1	TRBV4-1	TRBJ2-6	.	CASSNLGQAILRANVLTF	TGCGCCAGCAGCAACCTGGGACAGGCGATACTGAGGGCCAACGTCCTGACTTTC
.	TRBV10-3	TRBJ2-3	.	CAIMAGQNTDTQYF	TGTGCCATCATGGCGGGACAAAACACAGATACGCAGTATTTT
TRBD1	TRBV5-4	TRBJ1-5	.	CASSQGVGPQHF	TGTGCCAGCAGTCAGGGGGTAGGGCCCCAGCATTTT
TRBD1	TRBV10-3	TRBJ2-2	.	CAISESQGTNTGELFF	TGTGCCATCAGTGAGTCACAGGGGACGAACACCGGGGAGCTGTTTTTT
TRBD2	TRBV7-9	TRBJ2-1	.	CASSLQRGSYNEQFF	TGTGCCAGCAGCCTCCAGCGGGGCTCCTACAATGAGCAGTTCTTC
TRBD1	TRBV7-6	TRBJ2-7	.	CASRVDRGRNEQYF	TGTGCCAGCAGGGTGGACAGGGGGAGGAACGAGCAGTACTTC
.	TRBV7-2	TRBJ1-5	.	CASSPISRQPQHF	TGTGCCAGCAGCCCTATCTCGCGTCAGCCCCAGCATTTT
.	TRBV11-2	TRBJ2-7	once	CASSLAGSRGVEQYF	TGTGCCAGCAGCTTAGCCGGGAGTCGGGGCGTGGAGCAGTACTTC
.	TRBV27	TRBJ2-7	.	CASSPRVRTPYEQYF	TGTGCCAGCAGTCCCCGAGTAAGGACCCCCTACGAGCAGTACTTC
.	TRBV19	TRBJ1-2	.	CASRTQGLNYGYTF	TGTGCCAGTAGGACACAGGGACTCAACTATGGCTACACCTTC
TRBD2	TRBV10-3	TRBJ2-1	.	CAISKGLANLNEQFF	TGTGCCATCAGCAAGGGACTAGCAAATCTGAATGAGCAGTTCTTC
TRBD2	TRBV5-4	TRBJ2-1	.	CASSLGGSTEQFF	TGTGCCAGCAGCTTGGGCGGGAGTACTGAGCAGTTCTTC
TRBD1	TRBV5-1	TRBJ2-6	.	CASSSAGGQVTSGANVLTF	TGCGCCAGCAGCTCGGCAGGGGGACAGGTAACCTCTGGGGCCAACGTCCTGACTTTC
.	TRBV10-2	TRBJ1-2	.	CASSDTGWDYGYTF	TGCGCCAGCAGTGACACCGGCTGGGACTATGGCTACACCTTC
TRBD2	TRBV9	TRBJ2-2	.	CASSVDGSGNGELFF	TGTGCCAGCAGCGTAGATGGTAGCGGGAATGGGGAGCTGTTTTTT
.	TRBV28	TRBJ2-1	.	CASRGQPGTHEQFF	TGTGCCAGCAGGGGGCAACCAGGGACGCATGAGCAGTTCTTC
.	TRBV7-6	TRBJ2-7	.	CASSLTQAYEQYF	TGTGCCAGCAGCTTAACTCAAGCCTACGAGCAGTACTTC
.	TRBV2	TRBJ1-2	.	CASSEDVWRAGYTF	TGTGCCAGCAGTGAAGATGTTTGGAGGGCCGGCTACACCTTC
.	TRBV19	TRBJ2-6	once	CASSIKAGGANVLTF	TGTGCCAGTAGTATAAAGGCGGGTGGGGCCAACGTCCTGACTTTC
.	TRBV7-9	TRBJ1-1	.	CASIMTGTGTEAFF	TGTGCCAGCATCATGACGGGGACCGGCACTGAAGCTTTCTTT
.	TRBV21-1	TRBJ2-2	.	CASSKRVEPGPQNTGELFF	TGTGCCAGCAGCAAAAGAGTAGAGCCTGGACCACAGAACACCGGGGAGCTGTTTTTT